A single sample gave rise to the 10 T cell receptor beta chains below, sequenced in a study of blood T cell repertoires in COVID-19. Data came from immunoSEQ multiplex PCR; TCRdb stores just in-frame clones and leaves some out. The sample has some 270,000 clones, 80% to 90% seen once; the top ten hold around 0.84%. Sequencing was carried out using peripheral blood. The origin of the receptors is a man aged 30 to 45 with acute or convalescent COVID-19.

The V and J genes are TRBV19 and TRBJ2-2; 8 bases line up with TRBD2. Germline CDR1 and CDR2: LNHDA and SQIVND (reference sequence). There are 17 residues in the CDR3. The V gene end was trimmed by 7 bases and the J gene end by 4 bases; junction bases not matched to a gene: 14. CDR3 protein: CASKSGAGGYATGELFF. For the CDR3, the DNA is TGTGCCAGTAAATCAGGGGCGGGAGGCTACGCCACCGGGGAGCTGTTTTTT.

There are a few counts of this clone. The V gene is TRBV27, the J gene TRBJ1-4, with D unclear. V dropped 2 bases and J dropped 7 bases, with 11 bases sitting between them. In germline, CDR1 is MNHEY, CDR2 SMNVEV (reference sequence). The CDR3 sequence is 14 residues long. The CDR3 coding sequence is TGTGCCAGCAGTTTAGGTCGGGGAGGTGAAAAACTGTTTTTT. Its protein is CASSLGRGGEKLFF.

This chain joins TRBV7-9 and TRBJ2-5, with D perhaps matching TRBD1 (5 bases). The CDR3 totals 14 residues. CDR1 SEHNR and CDR2 FQNEAQ come from the germline V gene (reference sequence). V lost 5 bases, J lost 7 bases, and 17 bases lay in between. Here the CDR3 reads CASSLDARGGTQYF. CDR3 nucleotide sequence: TGTGCCAGCAGCCTAGACGCTAGGGGCGGGACCCAGTACTTC.

The chain links TRBV11-2 to TRBJ2-3, with a possible D match to TRBD2 (6 bases). From germline, CDR1 is SGHAT and CDR2 FQNNGV. Trimming stripped 1 base from V and 5 bases from J, with 13 bases between. The CDR3 runs to 15 residues. CDR3 in DNA: TGTGCCAGCAGCTTAGTGGGGGGAAGAGGAGATACGCAGTATTTT. Amino acids: CASSLVGGRGDTQYF.

The gene calls are TRBV5-1 and TRBJ1-1; TRBD1 aligns across 7 bases. CDR3 size: 13 residues. J lost 6 bases, V lost 7 bases, and 9 bases had no gene match. CDR1 SGHRS and CDR2 YFSETQ come from the germline V gene. DNA for the CDR3: TGCGCCAGCGGGCCGGGACAGCGCTCTGAAGCTTTCTTT. This gives the protein CASGPGQRSEAFF.

The rearrangement joins TRBV6-6 to TRBJ1-2; 8 bases line up with TRBD1. Looked up from germline, CDR1 is MNHNY and CDR2 is SVGAGI (reference sequence). V gave up 6 bases and J gave up 6 bases; unmatched junction bases: 9. CDR3 size: 14 residues. CDR3 residues: CASRRGQGSNGYTF. The CDR3 DNA reads TGTGCCAGCAGAAGAGGACAGGGATCGAATGGCTACACCTTC.

J is TRBJ2-5 and V is TRBV7-3, with 10 bases identical to TRBD2. V was clipped by 5 bases and J by 2 bases; unmatched bases: 8. Germline CDR1 SGHTA, CDR2 FQGTGA. This CDR3 is 16 amino acids long. The CDR3 protein is CASSQPLAGQQETQYF. The CDR3, as DNA: TGTGCCAGCAGCCAACCACTAGCGGGACAACAAGAGACCCAGTACTTC.

The V and J genes are TRBV28 and TRBJ1-4; possible D gene TRBD1, 5 bases. The ends were cut back, 3 bases at V and 3 bases at J, with 8 bases in the middle. CDR3 size: 14 residues. Germline-derived CDR1 and CDR2 are MDHEN and SYDVKM. The CDR3 nucleotides read TGTGCCAGCAGTTTTGCAGGGCCTAATGAAAAACTGTTTTTT. Residues: CASSFAGPNEKLFF.

V and J are TRBV18 and TRBJ1-6; TRBD1 agrees at 9 bases. The germline V gene encodes CDR1 KGHSH and CDR2 LQKENI. This CDR3 has 16 amino acids. J gave up 1 base and V 5 bases, and 3 bases lay outside the gene matches. CDR3 region: CASSTDRGSYNSPLHF. CDR3 sequence (DNA): TGTGCCAGCTCAACGGACAGGGGTTCCTATAATTCACCCCTCCACTTT.

This chain connects TRBV11-2 to TRBJ1-4, with 11 bases aligning to TRBD1. Germline CDR1 reads SGHAT; CDR2 reads FQNNGV. The J segment lost 12 bases and the V segment lost 3 bases, leaving 12 bases of the junction unmatched. The CDR3 length is 16 residues. The CDR3 loop is CASSFSPGQGGSELFF. The CDR3, as DNA: TGTGCCAGCAGCTTTTCACCGGGACAGGGGGGTTCGGAACTGTTTTTT. Supplemented by reference TRBV11-2 and TRBJ1-4, the full variable domain reads EAGVAQSPRYKIIEKRQSVAFWCNPISGHATLYWYQQILGQGPKLLIQFQNNGVVDDSQLPKDRFSAERLKGVDSTLKIQPAKLEDSAVYLCASSFSPGQGGSELFFGSGTQLSVL.